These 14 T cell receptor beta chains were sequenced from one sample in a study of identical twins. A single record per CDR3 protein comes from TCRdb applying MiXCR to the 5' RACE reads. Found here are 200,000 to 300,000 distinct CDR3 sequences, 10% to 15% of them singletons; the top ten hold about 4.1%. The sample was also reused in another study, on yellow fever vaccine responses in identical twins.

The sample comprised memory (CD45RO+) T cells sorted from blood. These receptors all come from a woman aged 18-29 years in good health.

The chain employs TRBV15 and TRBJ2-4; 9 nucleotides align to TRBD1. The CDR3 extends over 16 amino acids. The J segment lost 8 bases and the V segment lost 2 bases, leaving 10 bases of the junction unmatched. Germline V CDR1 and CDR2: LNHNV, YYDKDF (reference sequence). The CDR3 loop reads CATSRTAGQGSDIQYF. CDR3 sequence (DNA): TGTGCCACCAGCAGAACCGCGGGACAGGGAAGTGACATTCAGTACTTC.

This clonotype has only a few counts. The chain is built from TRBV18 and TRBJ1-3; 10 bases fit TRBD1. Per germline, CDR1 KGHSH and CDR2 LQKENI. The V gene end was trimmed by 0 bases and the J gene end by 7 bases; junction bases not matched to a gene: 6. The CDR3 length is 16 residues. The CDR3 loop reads CASSPPGTGVLNTIYF. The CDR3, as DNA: TGTGCCAGCTCACCACCGGGGACAGGGGTATTGAACACCATATATTTT.

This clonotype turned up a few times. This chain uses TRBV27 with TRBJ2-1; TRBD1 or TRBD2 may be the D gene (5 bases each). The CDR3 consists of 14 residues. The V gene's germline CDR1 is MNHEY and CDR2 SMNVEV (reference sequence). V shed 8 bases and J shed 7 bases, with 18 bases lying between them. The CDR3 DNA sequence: TGTGCCAGCGTCGGCCTCGCCGGGGCTAATGAGCAGTTCTTC. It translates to CASVGLAGANEQFF.

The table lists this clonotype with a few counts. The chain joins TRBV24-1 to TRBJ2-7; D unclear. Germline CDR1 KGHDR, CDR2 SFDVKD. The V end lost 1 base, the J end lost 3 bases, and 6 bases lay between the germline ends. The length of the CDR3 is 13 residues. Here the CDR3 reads CATSDLRGYEQYF. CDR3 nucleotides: TGTGCCACCAGTGATTTACGCGGCTACGAGCAGTACTTC.

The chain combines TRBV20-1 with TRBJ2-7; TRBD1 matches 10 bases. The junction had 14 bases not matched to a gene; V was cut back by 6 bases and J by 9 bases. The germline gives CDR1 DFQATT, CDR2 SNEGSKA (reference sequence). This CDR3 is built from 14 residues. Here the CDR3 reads CSANTRQGAVAQYF. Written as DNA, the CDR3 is TGCAGTGCCAATACTCGACAGGGGGCTGTGGCGCAGTACTTC.

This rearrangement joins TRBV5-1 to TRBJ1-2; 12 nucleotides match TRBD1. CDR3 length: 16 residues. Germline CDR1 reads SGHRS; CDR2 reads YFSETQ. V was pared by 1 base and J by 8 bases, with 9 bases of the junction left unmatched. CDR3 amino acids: CASSLNPGQGAQGYTF. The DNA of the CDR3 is TGCGCCAGCAGCTTGAACCCGGGACAGGGGGCGCAAGGCTACACCTTC.

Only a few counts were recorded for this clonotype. The CDR3 region is CSANNRVEYGYTF. The CDR3 DNA follows: TGCAGTGCTAACAACAGGGTTGAATATGGCTACACCTTC. The chain has TRBV20-1 and TRBJ1-2, with a possible D match to TRBD1 (6 bases). V was pared by 4 bases and J by 5 bases, with 14 bases between. The germline V gene has CDR1 DFQATT and CDR2 SNEGSKA (reference sequence). The CDR3 sequence is 13 residues long.

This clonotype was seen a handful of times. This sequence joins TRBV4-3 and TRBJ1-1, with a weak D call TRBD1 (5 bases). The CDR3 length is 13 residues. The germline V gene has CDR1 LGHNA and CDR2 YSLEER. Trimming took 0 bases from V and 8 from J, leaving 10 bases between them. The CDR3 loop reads CASSQELGVEAFF. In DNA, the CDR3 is TGCGCCAGCAGCCAAGAATTGGGGGTGGAAGCTTTCTTT.

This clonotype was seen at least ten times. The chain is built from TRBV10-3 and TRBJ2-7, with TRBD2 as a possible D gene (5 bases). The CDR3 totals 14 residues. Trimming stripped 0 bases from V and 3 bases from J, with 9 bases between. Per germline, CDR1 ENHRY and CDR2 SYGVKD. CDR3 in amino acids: CAISESGVGYEQYF. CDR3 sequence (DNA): TGTGCCATCAGTGAGTCGGGAGTCGGCTACGAGCAGTACTTC.

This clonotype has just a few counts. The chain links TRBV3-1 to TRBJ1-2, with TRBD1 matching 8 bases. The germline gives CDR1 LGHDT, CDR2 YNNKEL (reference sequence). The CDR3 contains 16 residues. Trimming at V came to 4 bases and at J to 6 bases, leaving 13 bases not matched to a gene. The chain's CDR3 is CASSPVHKWTGNGYTF. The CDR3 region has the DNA TGTGCCAGCAGCCCGGTACACAAGTGGACAGGGAATGGCTACACCTTC.

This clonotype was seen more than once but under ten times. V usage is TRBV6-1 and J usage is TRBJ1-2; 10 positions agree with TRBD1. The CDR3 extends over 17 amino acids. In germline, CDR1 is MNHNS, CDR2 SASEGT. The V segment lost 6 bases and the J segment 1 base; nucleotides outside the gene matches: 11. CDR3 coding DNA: TGTGCCAGCAGCCGGGACAGGGGAACTTCCTTTAACTATGGCTACACCTTC. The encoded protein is CASSRDRGTSFNYGYTF.

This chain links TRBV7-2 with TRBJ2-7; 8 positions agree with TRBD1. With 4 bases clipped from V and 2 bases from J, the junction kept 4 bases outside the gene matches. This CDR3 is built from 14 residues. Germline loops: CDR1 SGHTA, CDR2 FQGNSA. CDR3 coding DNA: TGTGCCAGCAGCTCGGACAGGGTTGCCTACGAGCAGTACTTC. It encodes CASSSDRVAYEQYF.

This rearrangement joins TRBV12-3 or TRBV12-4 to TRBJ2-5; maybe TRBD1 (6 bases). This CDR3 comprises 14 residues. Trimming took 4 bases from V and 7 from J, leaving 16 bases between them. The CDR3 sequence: CASSSQTGLGTQYF. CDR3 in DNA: TGTGCCAGCAGTTCCCAGACAGGTTTGGGGACCCAGTACTTC.

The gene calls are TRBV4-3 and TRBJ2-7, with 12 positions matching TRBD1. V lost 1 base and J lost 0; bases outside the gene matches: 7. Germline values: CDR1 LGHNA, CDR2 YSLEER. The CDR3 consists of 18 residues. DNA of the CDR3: TGCGCCAGCAGCCAAGCCGGGACAGGGGGCCGAGGCTCCTACGAGCAGTACTTC. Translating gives CASSQAGTGGRGSYEQYF.